A single sample gave rise to the 2 T cell receptor beta chains below, sequenced in a study of shared clonotypes between healthy human individuals. Some clones are missing from TCRdb's copy, which holds only in-frame ones; the method was immunoSEQ multiplex PCR. The sample holds 550,000 to 700,000 clones, approximately 73% seen once. Sequencing was carried out using memory CD4+ T cells sorted from blood. The subset here: CD45RA-negative fraction. The receptor set was obtained from a woman aged 30 to 39 in good health.

To note about this clone: The same CDR3 also results from other DNA sequences found in this sample. This sequence joins TRBV5-1 and TRBJ2-2; D is possibly TRBD2 (6 bases). The V and J ends lost 4 bases and 3 bases respectively, with 16 bases between them. Germline CDR1 SGHRS, CDR2 YFSETQ. The CDR3 is 16 residues long. The CDR3 is CASSLLAGGDTGELFF. The CDR3 DNA is TGCGCCAGCAGCCTACTAGCCGGCGGGGACACCGGGGAGCTGTTTTTT. The whole variable domain, filled in from reference TRBV5-1 and TRBJ2-2, reads KAGVTQTPRYLIKTRGQQVTLSCSPISGHRSVSWYQQTPGQGLQFLFEYFSETQRNKGNFPGRFSGRQFSNSRSEMNVSTLELGDSALYLCASSLLAGGDTGELFFGEGSRLTVL.

This clone was found many times. The sample carries other DNA sequences with the same CDR3. The chain links TRBV2 to TRBJ2-1; 7 nucleotides align to TRBD2. Germline V gene sequence: CDR1 SNHLY, CDR2 FYNNEI. J was trimmed by 0 bases and V by 3 bases; bases with no gene match: 2. The CDR3 consists of 15 residues. CDR3 loop: CASSEGGSSYNEQFF. CDR3 nucleotide sequence: TGTGCCAGCAGTGAGGGAGGGAGCTCCTACAATGAGCAGTTCTTC.